This T cell receptor beta chain was sequenced for a study of blood T cell repertoires in COVID-19. This clone was seen only once. Clones were sequenced by immunoSEQ multiplex PCR, and TCRdb holds only the in-frame ones, with some missing. Of tens of thousands of clones in the sample, around four fifths are singletons; the top ten hold nearly 3.5%. V shed 5 bases and J shed 4 bases, with 14 bases lying between them. CDR1 is GTSNPN, CDR2 SVGIG, per germline (reference sequence). The CDR3 sequence is 13 residues long. J is TRBJ1-1 and V is TRBV30; TRBD1 might be the D (6 bases). The sequence derives from a man in his forties or fifties with acute or convalescent COVID-19. Material for sequencing was peripheral blood. This CDR3 is CAWDTGFGTEAFF. CDR3 DNA sequence: TGTGCCTGGGACACAGGGTTCGGCACTGAAGCTTTCTTT.